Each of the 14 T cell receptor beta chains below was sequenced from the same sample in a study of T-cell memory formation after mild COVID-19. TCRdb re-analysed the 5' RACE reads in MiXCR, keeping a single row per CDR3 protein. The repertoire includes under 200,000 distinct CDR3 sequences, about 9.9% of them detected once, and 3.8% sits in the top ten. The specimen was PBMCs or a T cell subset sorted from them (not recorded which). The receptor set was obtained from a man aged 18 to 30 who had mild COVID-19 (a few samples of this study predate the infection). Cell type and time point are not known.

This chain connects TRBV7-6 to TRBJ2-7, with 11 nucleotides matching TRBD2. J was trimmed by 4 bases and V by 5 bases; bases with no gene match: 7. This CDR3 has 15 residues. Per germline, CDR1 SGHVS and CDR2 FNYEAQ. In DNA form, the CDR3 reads TGTGCCAGCAGCCTCTCCGGGACTAGCGGTTACGAGCAGTACTTC. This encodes CASSLSGTSGYEQYF.

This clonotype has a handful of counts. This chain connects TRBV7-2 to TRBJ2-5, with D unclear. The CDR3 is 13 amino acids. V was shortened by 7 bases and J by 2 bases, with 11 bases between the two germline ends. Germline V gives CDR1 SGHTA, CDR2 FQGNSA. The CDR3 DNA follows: TGTGCCAGCAACGCCCGGGTTCAAGAGACCCAGTACTTC. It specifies CASNARVQETQYF.

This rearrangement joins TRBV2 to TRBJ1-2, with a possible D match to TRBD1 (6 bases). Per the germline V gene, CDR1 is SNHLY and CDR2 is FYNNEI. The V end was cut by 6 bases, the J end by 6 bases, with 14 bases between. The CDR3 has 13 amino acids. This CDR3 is CASRVTGFNGYTF. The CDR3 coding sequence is TGTGCCAGCAGAGTCACAGGGTTCAATGGCTACACCTTC.

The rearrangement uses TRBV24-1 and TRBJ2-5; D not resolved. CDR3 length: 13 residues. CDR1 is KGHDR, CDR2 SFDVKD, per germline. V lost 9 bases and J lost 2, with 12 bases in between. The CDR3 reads CATGDNGQETQYF. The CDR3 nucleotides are TGTGCCACCGGAGACAACGGACAAGAGACCCAGTACTTC.

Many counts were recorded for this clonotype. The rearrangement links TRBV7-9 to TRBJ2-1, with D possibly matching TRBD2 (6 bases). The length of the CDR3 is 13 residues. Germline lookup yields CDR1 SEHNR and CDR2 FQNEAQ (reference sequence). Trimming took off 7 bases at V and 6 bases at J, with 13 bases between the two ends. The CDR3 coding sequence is TGTGCCAGCATGGAGGGTGGGTTCAATGAGCAGTTCTTC. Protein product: CASMEGGFNEQFF.

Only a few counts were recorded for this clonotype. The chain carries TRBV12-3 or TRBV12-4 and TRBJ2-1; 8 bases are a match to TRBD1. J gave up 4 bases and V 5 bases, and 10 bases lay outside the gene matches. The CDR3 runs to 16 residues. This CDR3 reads CASSPQGAVGYNEQFF. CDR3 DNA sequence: TGTGCCAGCAGTCCGCAGGGGGCAGTGGGGTACAATGAGCAGTTCTTC.

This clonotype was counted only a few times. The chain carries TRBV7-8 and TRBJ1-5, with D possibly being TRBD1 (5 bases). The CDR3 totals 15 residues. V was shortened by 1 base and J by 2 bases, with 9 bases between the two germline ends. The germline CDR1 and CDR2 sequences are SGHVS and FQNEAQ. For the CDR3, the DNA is TGTGCCAGCAGCTTAGTGAGACAGCGCAATCAGCCCCAGCATTTT. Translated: CASSLVRQRNQPQHF.

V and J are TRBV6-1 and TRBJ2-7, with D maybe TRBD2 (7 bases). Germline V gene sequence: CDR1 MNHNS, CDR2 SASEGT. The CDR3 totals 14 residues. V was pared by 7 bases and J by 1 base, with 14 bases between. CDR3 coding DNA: TGTGCCAGCACCGAGCGGGACACTTCCTACGAGCAGTACGTC. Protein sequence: CASTERDTSYEQYV.

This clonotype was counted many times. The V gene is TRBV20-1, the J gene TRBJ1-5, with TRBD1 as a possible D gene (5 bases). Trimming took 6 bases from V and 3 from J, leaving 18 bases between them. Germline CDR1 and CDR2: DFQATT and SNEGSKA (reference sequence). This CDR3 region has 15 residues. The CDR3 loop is CSANQTVGLNQPQHF. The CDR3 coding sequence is TGCAGTGCCAATCAGACAGTGGGCCTCAATCAGCCCCAGCATTTT.

The CDR3 sequence is CASSPSGVYTEAFF. In nucleotides, the CDR3 is TGTGCCAGCAGCCCCTCGGGTGTGTACACTGAAGCTTTCTTT. V and J are TRBV3-1 and TRBJ1-1; no reliable D call. This CDR3 comprises 14 residues. The V gene lost 4 bases and the J gene lost 3 bases, with 12 bases spanning the gap. Germline V gene lookup returns CDR1 LGHDT and CDR2 YNNKEL (reference sequence).

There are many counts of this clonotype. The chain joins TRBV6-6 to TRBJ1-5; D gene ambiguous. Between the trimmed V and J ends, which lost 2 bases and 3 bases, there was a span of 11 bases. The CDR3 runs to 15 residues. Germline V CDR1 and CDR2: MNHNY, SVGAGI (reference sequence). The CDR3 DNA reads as TGTGCCAGCAGTTACCCGGCGAGGTACAATCAGCCCCAGCATTTT. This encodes CASSYPARYNQPQHF.

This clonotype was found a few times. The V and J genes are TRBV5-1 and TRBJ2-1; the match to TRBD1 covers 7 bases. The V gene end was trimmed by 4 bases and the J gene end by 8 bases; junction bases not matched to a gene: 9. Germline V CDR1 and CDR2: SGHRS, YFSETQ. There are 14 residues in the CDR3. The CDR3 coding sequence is TGCGCCAGCAGCCCCAGGCCCGGACAGGATGAGCAGTTCTTC. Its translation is CASSPRPGQDEQFF.

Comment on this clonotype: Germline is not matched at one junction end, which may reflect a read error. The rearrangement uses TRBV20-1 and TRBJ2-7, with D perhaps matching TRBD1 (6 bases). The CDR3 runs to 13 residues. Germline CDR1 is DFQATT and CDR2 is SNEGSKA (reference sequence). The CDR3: CRASRQGIYEQYF. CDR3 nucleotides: TGCAGAGCTAGTAGGCAGGGGATCTACGAGCAGTACTTC.

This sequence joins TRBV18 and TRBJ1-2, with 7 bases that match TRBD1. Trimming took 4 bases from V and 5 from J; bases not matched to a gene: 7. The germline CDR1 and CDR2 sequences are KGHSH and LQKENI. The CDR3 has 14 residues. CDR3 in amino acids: CASSHRDSRYGYTF. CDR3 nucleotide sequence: TGTGCCAGCTCACACCGGGACAGTCGGTATGGCTACACCTTC.